Following are 30 T cell receptor beta chains from one sample sequenced in a study of vaccination effects on CD4 cells after COVID-19. Sequencing followed a ViraFEST assay step that expanded antigen-specific CD4+ T cells with viral peptide pools. After around nine days in culture, the CD4+ T cells were isolated. All vaccine recipients tested negative for nucleocapsid antibodies and had never contracted SARS-CoV-2 infection. No antigen has been assigned to these receptors. Only in-frame clones appear in the TCRdb table, and some are missing; sequencing was by immunoSEQ multiplex PCR. The sample has about 55,000 clones, more than 60% seen once. Material: CD4+ T cells from PBMCs cultured with SARS-CoV-2 spike peptides, obtained before COVID-19 vaccination. These receptor sequences come from a human donor who received a COVID-19 vaccine.

This chain connects TRBV7-2 to TRBJ2-7, with D possibly matching TRBD1 (7 bases). The CDR3 is 18 residues long. From germline, CDR1 is SGHTA and CDR2 FQGNSA. Deletions cut 4 bases from V and 3 bases from J, with 25 bases between. The CDR3 spells CASSSRGGGAGGVYEQYF. The CDR3 DNA reads TGTGCCAGCAGCTCCAGGGGCGGAGGGGCAGGGGGTGTCTACGAGCAGTACTTC.

Comment on this clone: The same CDR3 is also encoded by other DNA sequences in this sample. For the CDR3, the DNA is TGTGCCAGCAGCCTGACAGATACGCAGTATTTT. Translating it yields CASSLTDTQYF. The V gene is TRBV12-3 or TRBV12-4, the J gene TRBJ2-3; D unresolved. V was shortened by 6 bases and J by 3 bases, with 4 bases between the two germline ends. This CDR3 has 11 residues.

The V gene is TRBV6-5, the J gene TRBJ2-7, with TRBD2 matching 10 bases. The CDR3 runs 16 residues. From germline, CDR1 is MNHEY and CDR2 SVGAGI. Germline trimming cut 2 bases from V and 4 bases from J; bases unmatched to any gene: 8. The CDR3 region has the DNA TGTGCCAGCAGTTACAACCTAGCGGGAGAGGCATACGAGCAGTACTTC. It translates to CASSYNLAGEAYEQYF.

This clone was seen only once. V gene TRBV5-4 combines with J gene TRBJ2-6; D remains ambiguous. Trimming took off 0 bases at V and 0 bases at J, with 10 bases between the two ends. The CDR3 is made up of 17 amino acids. Germline CDR1 and CDR2: SGHNT and YYREEE (reference sequence). CDR3 in DNA: TGTGCCAGCAGCTTGGTACAGCCCAACTCTGGGGCCAACGTCCTGACTTTC. This encodes CASSLVQPNSGANVLTF.

This chain links TRBV24-1 with TRBJ1-2; perhaps TRBD1 as D (5 bases). CDR1 and CDR2 from the germline V gene are KGHDR and SFDVKD. The length of the CDR3 is 18 residues. Between the trimmed V and J ends, which lost 0 bases and 4 bases, there was a span of 20 bases. CDR3 sequence: CATSDLLRSRDGLYGYTF. The CDR3 DNA is TGTGCCACCAGTGATTTGCTTCGCAGCCGGGACGGACTCTATGGCTACACCTTC.

The chain joins TRBV2 to TRBJ2-7; no reliable D call. The CDR3 extends over 11 amino acids. CDR1 SNHLY and CDR2 FYNNEI come from the germline V gene. V lost 6 bases and J 2 bases, leaving 5 bases between the germline ends. The CDR3 coding sequence is TGTGCCAGCAGCCTGACCTACGAGCAGTACTTC. It encodes CASSLTYEQYF.

This clone was seen more than once but under ten times. The gene calls are TRBV25-1 and TRBJ1-2; D might be TRBD1 (6 bases). The length of the CDR3 is 12 residues. Trimming shortened V by 6 bases and J by 8 bases, and 13 bases separated the two germline ends. Germline V CDR1 and CDR2: MGHDK, SYGVNS. The CDR3 spells CASRKEGEGYTF. CDR3 DNA sequence: TGTGCCAGCAGGAAAGAGGGGGAAGGCTACACCTTC.

The chain carries TRBV5-6 and TRBJ2-7; 7 bases line up with TRBD1. CDR3 size: 14 residues. Losses at the gene ends were 5 bases for V and 0 bases for J; bases not matched to a gene: 5. Germline V gene data show CDR1 as SGHDT and CDR2 as YYEEEE. CDR3 sequence: CASRGTGDSYEQYF. The CDR3 DNA sequence: TGTGCCAGCAGAGGCACAGGGGACTCCTACGAGCAGTACTTC.

The chain combines TRBV28 with TRBJ2-3; 12 nucleotides line up with TRBD2. V shed 4 bases and J 0 bases; nucleotides not matched to a gene: 5. Germline values: CDR1 MDHEN, CDR2 SYDVKM. The CDR3 extends over 17 amino acids. The CDR3 DNA follows: TGTGCCAGCAGTTCTAGCGGGAGGGGGAAAAGCACAGATACGCAGTATTTT. This gives the protein CASSSSGRGKSTDTQYF.

J is TRBJ1-1 and V is TRBV5-1; D is uncertain. V was cut by 4 bases and J by 4 bases, with 17 bases left in between. This CDR3 is 15 amino acids long. CDR1 is SGHRS and CDR2 is YFSETQ in the germline V gene. CDR3 sequence (DNA): TGCGCCAGCAGCCCCCAGACCACAAGCGGCACTGAAGCTTTCTTT. The encoded protein is CASSPQTTSGTEAFF.

V and J are TRBV9 and TRBJ2-2; a possible D gene is TRBD1 (5 bases). The CDR3 totals 14 residues. The V gene lost 3 bases and the J gene lost 3 bases, with 9 bases spanning the gap. The germline CDR1 and CDR2 sequences are SGDLS and YYNGEE. In DNA, the CDR3 is TGTGCCAGCAGCGCAGGGATCTACACCGGGGAGCTGTTTTTT. Encoded protein: CASSAGIYTGELFF.

The CDR3 nucleotides read TGTGCCAGTAGTATATCTACAATCGGTCAGGGCGCCCGCACAGATACGCAGTATTTT. Translated: CASSISTIGQGARTDTQYF. The V and J genes are TRBV19 and TRBJ2-3; D might be TRBD1 (5 bases). In germline, CDR1 is LNHDA, CDR2 SQIVND (reference sequence). This CDR3 has 19 amino acids. Trimming took 2 bases from V and 1 from J, leaving 22 bases between them.

This clone ranks as medium-sized. This sample includes further DNA sequences coding for the same CDR3. This sequence joins TRBV28 and TRBJ1-1; D is unresolved. This CDR3 is 13 amino acids long. V shed 3 bases and J shed 1 base, with 6 bases lying between them. Germline V gene sequence: CDR1 MDHEN, CDR2 SYDVKM. The CDR3 bases are TGTGCCAGCAGTTTCCGACGGAACACTGAAGCTTTCTTT. Its translation: CASSFRRNTEAFF.

The chain couples TRBV11-3 to TRBJ2-1; no firm D call. V was pared by 0 bases and J by 7 bases, with 7 bases between. Germline V gives CDR1 SGHNT, CDR2 YENEEA. The CDR3 covers 13 residues. The CDR3 spells CASSLDARNEQFF. The CDR3, as DNA: TGTGCCAGCAGCTTAGATGCCAGGAATGAGCAGTTCTTC. The whole variable domain, filled in from reference TRBV11-3 and TRBJ2-1, reads EAGVVQSPRYKIIEKKQPVAFWCNPISGHNTLYWYLQNLGQGPELLIRYENEEAVDDSQLPKDRFSAERLKGVDSTLKIQPAELGDSAVYLCASSLDARNEQFFGPGTRLTVL.

This clone came up a few times. The rearrangement uses TRBV11-2 and TRBJ1-3, with a possible D match to TRBD1 (5 bases). The germline V and J ends were trimmed by 1 base and 0 bases, with 10 bases remaining between them. The germline V gene encodes CDR1 SGHAT and CDR2 FQNNGV. The CDR3 loop spans 16 amino acids. CDR3 amino acids: CASSLVTAHSGNTIYF. The CDR3 nucleotides are TGTGCCAGCAGCTTAGTGACAGCCCACTCTGGAAACACCATATATTTT.

This clone was counted between two and nine times. This chain joins TRBV20-1 and TRBJ1-3; D is unresolved. Germline CDR1 and CDR2: DFQATT and SNEGSKA (reference sequence). The V and J ends lost 6 bases and 1 base respectively, with 4 bases between them. The length of the CDR3 is 11 residues. CDR3 DNA sequence: TGCAGTGCGATTTCTGGAAACACCATATATTTT. This translates into CSAISGNTIYF.

This sequence joins TRBV2 and TRBJ1-6; maybe TRBD1 (5 bases). CDR3 length: 13 residues. V lost 4 bases to trimming and J lost 7 bases, with 8 bases between them. Germline V lookup: CDR1 SNHLY, CDR2 FYNNEI. The CDR3 spells CASSGDSNSPLHF. In DNA, the CDR3 is TGTGCCAGCAGTGGAGACAGCAATTCACCCCTCCACTTT.

This clone was seen more than once but under ten times. The chain joins TRBV19 to TRBJ1-2; no clear D gene. Deletions cut 0 bases from V and 4 bases from J, with 12 bases between. The germline V gene encodes CDR1 LNHDA and CDR2 SQIVND (reference sequence). This CDR3 is built from 15 residues. The CDR3, as DNA: TGTGCCAGTAGTATAGATCCCAGATCCAGCTATGGCTACACCTTC. It yields the protein CASSIDPRSSYGYTF.

V usage is TRBV6-2 or TRBV6-3 and J usage is TRBJ2-5; D not certain. The germline V and J ends were trimmed by 5 bases and 9 bases, with 16 bases remaining between them. The germline V gene has CDR1 MNHEY and CDR2 SVGEGT. The CDR3 consists of 13 residues. CDR3 bases: TGTGCCAGCAGTGTATCCCCGTCTCAGGCCCAGTACTTC. Its translation: CASSVSPSQAQYF.

The chain links TRBV3-1 (or the pseudogene TRBV3-2) to TRBJ2-7, with TRBD2 matching 9 bases. Germline lookup yields CDR1 LGHDT and CDR2 YNNKEL (reference sequence). V trimming: 1 base; J trimming: 2 bases; junction bases outside the gene matches: 3. The CDR3 is made up of 15 amino acids. CDR3 nucleotides: TGTGCCAGCAGCCAAGTCCTAGCGGGGCCCTACGAGCAGTACTTC. It translates to CASSQVLAGPYEQYF.

This clone occurred a few times. The chain uses TRBV12-3 or TRBV12-4 and TRBJ1-2; 7 bases are a match to TRBD1. This CDR3 comprises 13 residues. With V trimmed by 6 bases and J by 3 bases, 4 bases remained unmatched. Here the CDR3 DNA reads TGTGCCAGCAGGTCTACAGGGGACTATGGCTACACCTTC. Translation: CASRSTGDYGYTF.

The gene calls are TRBV5-1 and TRBJ2-7, with D unclear. Germline V gene sequence: CDR1 SGHRS, CDR2 YFSETQ. Trimming pared 3 bases from V and 5 bases from J, leaving 12 bases between. This CDR3 has 13 residues. The CDR3 protein is CASSSDIRNEQYF. The CDR3 DNA is TGCGCCAGCAGCTCCGACATAAGGAACGAGCAGTACTTC.

V gene TRBV6-5 combines with J gene TRBJ1-2; 8 positions match TRBD1. The CDR3 consists of 15 residues. J gave up 7 bases and V 2 bases, and 9 bases lay outside the gene matches. Germline V gives CDR1 MNHEY, CDR2 SVGAGI. CDR3 coding DNA: TGTGCCAGCAGTTACCGCGGCAGGGGGCATGGTGGCTACACCTTC. This sequence encodes CASSYRGRGHGGYTF.

The sample holds a few counts of this clone. The chain carries TRBV6-1 and TRBJ1-6; no firm D call. The CDR3 consists of 14 residues. The germline V and J ends were trimmed by 1 base and 7 bases, with 8 bases remaining between them. Germline loops: CDR1 MNHNS, CDR2 SASEGT. The CDR3 is CASSEVRENSPLHF. CDR3 in DNA: TGTGCCAGCAGTGAAGTGAGGGAAAATTCACCCCTCCACTTT.

V is TRBV7-9 and J is TRBJ2-1; TRBD1 is a possible D gene (5 bases). Trimming took off 2 bases at V and 5 bases at J, with 19 bases between the two ends. The CDR3 extends over 17 amino acids. The V gene's germline CDR1 is SEHNR and CDR2 FQNEAQ (reference sequence). The chain's CDR3 is CASSLISIGQINNEQFF. The DNA of the CDR3 is TGTGCCAGCAGCTTAATATCCATTGGACAAATTAACAATGAGCAGTTCTTC. The full variable domain, its missing parts supplied by reference TRBV7-9 and TRBJ2-1, is DTGVSQNPRHKITKRGQNVTFRCDPISEHNRLYWYRQTLGQGPEFLTYFQNEAQLEKSRLLSDRFSAERPKGSFSTLEIQRTEQGDSAMYLCASSLISIGQINNEQFFGPGTRLTVL.

The chain combines TRBV28 with TRBJ2-7, with TRBD1 matching 10 bases. The CDR3 is made up of 15 amino acids. The junction had 7 bases not matched to a gene; V was cut back by 3 bases and J by 5 bases. Looked up from germline, CDR1 is MDHEN and CDR2 is SYDVKM. In DNA, the CDR3 is TGTGCCAGCAGTTTGAGACAGGGGGCGGTTCACGAGCAGTACTTC. Translated: CASSLRQGAVHEQYF.

The CDR3 loop is CAIMAGASTDTQYF. The CDR3, as DNA: TGTGCCATCATGGCGGGGGCAAGCACAGATACGCAGTATTTT. The rearrangement joins TRBV10-3 to TRBJ2-3, with D maybe TRBD2 (7 bases). The germline V and J ends were trimmed by 7 bases and 0 bases, with 11 bases remaining between them. The CDR3 length is 14 residues. Germline V gene lookup returns CDR1 ENHRY and CDR2 SYGVKD.

The V call is TRBV21-1, the J call TRBJ2-1; the D call TRBD2 from the table was never checked on the DNA. TRBV21-1 is an annotated pseudogene. The CDR3 is 16 residues long. CDR3 sequence reads: CASSKATESSYNEQFF. The CDR3 DNA reads as TGTGCCAGCAGCAAAGCCACCGAGAGCTCCTACAATGAGCAGTTCTTC.

The J gene is TRBJ2-2, the V gene TRBV6-5; 11 bases are a match to TRBD1. CDR1 and CDR2 from the germline V gene are MNHEY and SVGAGI. V lost 8 bases to trimming and J lost 5 bases; unmatched junction nucleotides: 4. CDR3 length: 14 amino acids. The CDR3: CASGGQGATGELFF. CDR3 nucleotides: TGTGCCAGCGGAGGACAGGGGGCTACCGGGGAGCTGTTTTTT.

This clone has a single count. The chain joins TRBV6-5 to TRBJ1-4; TRBD1 agrees at 7 bases. Germline CDR1 MNHEY, CDR2 SVGAGI. The CDR3 is made up of 15 amino acids. V gave up 6 bases and J gave up 2 bases; unmatched junction bases: 6. The CDR3 DNA reads as TGTGCCAGCAGCCCGACAGGGCCCACTAATGAAAAACTGTTTTTT. Protein: CASSPTGPTNEKLFF.